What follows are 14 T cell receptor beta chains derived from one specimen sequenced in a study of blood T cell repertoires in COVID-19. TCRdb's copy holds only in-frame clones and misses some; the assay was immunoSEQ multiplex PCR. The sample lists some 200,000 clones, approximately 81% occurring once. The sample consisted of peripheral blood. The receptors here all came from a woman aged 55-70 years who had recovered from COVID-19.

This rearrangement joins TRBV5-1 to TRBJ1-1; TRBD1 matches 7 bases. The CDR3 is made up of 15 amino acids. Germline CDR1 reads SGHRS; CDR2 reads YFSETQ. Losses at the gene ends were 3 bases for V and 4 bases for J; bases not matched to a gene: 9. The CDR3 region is CASSYTGQAPTEAFF. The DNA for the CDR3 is TGCGCCAGCAGCTATACCGGACAGGCTCCCACTGAAGCTTTCTTT.

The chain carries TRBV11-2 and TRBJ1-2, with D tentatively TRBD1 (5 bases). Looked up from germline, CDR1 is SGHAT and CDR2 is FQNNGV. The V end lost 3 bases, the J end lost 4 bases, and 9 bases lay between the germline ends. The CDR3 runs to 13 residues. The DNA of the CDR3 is TGTGCCAGCAGCTTCCCCCAGGGCTATGGCTACACCTTC. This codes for CASSFPQGYGYTF.

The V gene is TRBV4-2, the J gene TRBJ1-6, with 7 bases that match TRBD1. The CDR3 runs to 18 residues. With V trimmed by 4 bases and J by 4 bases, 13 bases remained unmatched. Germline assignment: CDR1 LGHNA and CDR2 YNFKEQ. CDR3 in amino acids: CASSPEPVQGFYNSPLHF. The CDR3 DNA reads TGTGCCAGCAGCCCCGAACCAGTACAGGGGTTTTATAATTCACCCCTCCACTTT.

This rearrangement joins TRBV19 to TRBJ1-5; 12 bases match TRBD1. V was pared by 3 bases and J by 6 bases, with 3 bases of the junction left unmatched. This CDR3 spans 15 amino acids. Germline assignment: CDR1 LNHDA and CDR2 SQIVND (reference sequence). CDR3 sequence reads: CASSIWDRGRQPQHF. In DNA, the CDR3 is TGTGCCAGTAGTATCTGGGACAGGGGGCGTCAGCCCCAGCATTTT.

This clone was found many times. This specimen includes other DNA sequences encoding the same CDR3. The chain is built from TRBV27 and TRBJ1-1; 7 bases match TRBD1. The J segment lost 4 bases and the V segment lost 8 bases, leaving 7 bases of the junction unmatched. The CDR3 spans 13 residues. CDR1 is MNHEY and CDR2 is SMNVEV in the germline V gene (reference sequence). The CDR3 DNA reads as TGTGCCAGCTCGGAACAGGGGCGCACTGAAGCTTTCTTT. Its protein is CASSEQGRTEAFF.

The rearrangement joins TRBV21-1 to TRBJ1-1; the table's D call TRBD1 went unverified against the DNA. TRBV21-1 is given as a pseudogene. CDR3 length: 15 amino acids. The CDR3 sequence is CASSTPGTGDTEAFF. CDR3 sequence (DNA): TGTGCCAGCAGCACCCCTGGGACAGGGGACACTGAAGCTTTCTTT.

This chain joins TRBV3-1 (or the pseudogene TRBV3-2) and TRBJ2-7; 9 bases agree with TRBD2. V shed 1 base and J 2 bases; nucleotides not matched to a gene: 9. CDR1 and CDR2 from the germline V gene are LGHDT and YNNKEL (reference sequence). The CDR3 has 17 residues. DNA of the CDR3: TGTGCCAGCAGCCAAGGAAGTGGCGGGGGGGTCACCTACGAGCAGTACTTC. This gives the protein CASSQGSGGGVTYEQYF.

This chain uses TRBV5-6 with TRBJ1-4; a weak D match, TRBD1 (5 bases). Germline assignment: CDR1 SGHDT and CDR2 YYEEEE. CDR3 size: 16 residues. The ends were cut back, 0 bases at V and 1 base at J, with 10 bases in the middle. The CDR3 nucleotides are TGTGCCAGCAGCTTGGACCTGGGGGGAACTAATGAAAAACTGTTTTTT. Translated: CASSLDLGGTNEKLFF.

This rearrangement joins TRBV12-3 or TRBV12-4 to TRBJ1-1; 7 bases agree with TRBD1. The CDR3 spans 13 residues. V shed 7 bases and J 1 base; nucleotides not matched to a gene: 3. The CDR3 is CASKAGGNTEAFF. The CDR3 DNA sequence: TGTGCCAGCAAGGCAGGGGGGAACACTGAAGCTTTCTTT.

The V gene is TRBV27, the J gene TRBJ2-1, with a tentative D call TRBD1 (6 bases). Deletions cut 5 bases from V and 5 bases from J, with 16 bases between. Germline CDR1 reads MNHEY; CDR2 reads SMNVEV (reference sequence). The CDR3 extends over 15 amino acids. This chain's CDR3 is CASSQQGRVNNEQFF. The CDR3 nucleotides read TGTGCCAGCAGTCAACAGGGACGGGTAAACAATGAGCAGTTCTTC.

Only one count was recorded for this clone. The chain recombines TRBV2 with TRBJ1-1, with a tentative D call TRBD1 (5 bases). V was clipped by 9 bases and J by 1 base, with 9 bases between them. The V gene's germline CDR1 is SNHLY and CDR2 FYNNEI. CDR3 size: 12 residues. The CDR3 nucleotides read TGTGCCAGGGTCGGGGGGAACACTGAAGCTTTCTTT. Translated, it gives CARVGGNTEAFF.

Here the CDR3 reads CASSPNSGSDTEAFF. CDR3 DNA sequence: TGTGCCAGCTCACCAAACTCGGGTAGTGACACTGAAGCTTTCTTT. The V call is TRBV18, the J call TRBJ1-1; no reliable D call. V was shortened by 2 bases and J by 3 bases, with 13 bases between the two germline ends. The CDR3 sequence is 15 residues long. Germline-derived CDR1 and CDR2 are KGHSH and LQKENI.

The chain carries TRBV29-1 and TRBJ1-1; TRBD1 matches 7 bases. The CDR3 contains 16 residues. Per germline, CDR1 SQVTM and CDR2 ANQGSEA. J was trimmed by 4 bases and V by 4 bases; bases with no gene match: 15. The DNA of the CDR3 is TGCAGCGTTGTACACCCCGGGACAGAACGTTTCACTGAAGCTTTCTTT. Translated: CSVVHPGTERFTEAFF. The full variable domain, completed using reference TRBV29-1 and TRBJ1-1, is SAVISQKPSRDICQRGTSLTIQCQVDSQVTMMFWYRQQPGQSLTLIATANQGSEATYESGFVIDKFPISRPNLTFSTLTVSNMSPEDSSIYLCSVVHPGTERFTEAFFGQGTRLTVV.

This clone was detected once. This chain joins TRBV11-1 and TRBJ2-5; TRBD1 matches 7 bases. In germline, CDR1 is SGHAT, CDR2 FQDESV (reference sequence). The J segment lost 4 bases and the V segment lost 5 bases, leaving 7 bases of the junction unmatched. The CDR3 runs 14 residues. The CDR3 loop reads CASSQRQGLETQYF. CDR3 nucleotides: TGTGCCAGCAGCCAACGACAGGGTTTAGAGACCCAGTACTTC. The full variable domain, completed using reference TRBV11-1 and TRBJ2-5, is EAEVAQSPRYKITEKSQAVAFWCDPISGHATLYWYRQILGQGPELLVQFQDESVVDDSQLPKDRFSAERLKGVDSTLKIQPAELGDSAMYLCASSQRQGLETQYFGPGTRLLVL.